Listed below are T cell receptor beta chains from one sample, sequenced in a study of CD8+CD57+ T cells in acquired aplastic anemia. TCRdb passed the reads through MiXCR, listing each CDR3 protein once. This table has about half a million distinct CDR3 sequences, over 25% appearing once. The sequenced sample consisted of sorted CD4+, CD8+, or CD8+CD57+ T cells (not recorded which) from PBMCs. Source of these receptors: a human donor with aplastic anemia. Both conserved end residues are part of each CDR3. D genes are given only for firm matches. Only some rows state a clone size, as once, few, many or a class for expanded clones.

j_call | v_call | clone_size | d_call | cdr3_aa | cdr3_nt
TRBJ1-5 | TRBV30 | - | - | CAWSSLSNQPQHF | TGTGCCTGGAGTTCCCTTAGCAATCAGCCCCAGCATTTT
TRBJ1-6 | TRBV5-4 | - | TRBD1 | CASSLTGAFYNSPLHF | TGTGCCAGCAGCTTGACAGGGGCTTTCTATAATTCACCCCTCCACTTT
TRBJ1-6 | TRBV4-2 | - | TRBD1 | CASSKVRTGDDSPLHF | TGTGCCAGCAGCAAAGTCAGGACAGGGGACGACTCACCCCTCCACTTT
TRBJ2-7 | TRBV20-1 | many | - | CSAKVVGAYEQYF | TGCAGTGCTAAGGTAGTAGGGGCCTACGAGCAGTACTTC
TRBJ2-7 | TRBV7-2 | - | TRBD1 | CASSLGQGTYGQYF | TGTGCCAGCAGCTTGGGACAGGGCACCTACGGGCAGTACTTC
TRBJ2-3 | TRBV2 | - | - | CASSSTRTPTDTQYF | TGTGCCAGCAGTAGCACACGGACGCCAACAGATACGCAGTATTTT
TRBJ1-6 | TRBV11-2 | many | TRBD1 | CASSLVAGQGNSPLHF | TGTGCCAGCAGCTTAGTTGCGGGACAGGGTAATTCACCCCTCCACTTT
TRBJ2-7 | TRBV12-3/TRBV12-4 | - | - | CASSLQGLISYEQYF | TGTGCCAGCAGTTTACAGGGACTCATCTCCTACGAGCAGTACTTC
TRBJ2-4 | TRBV5-1 | few | - | CASSLGGIAKNIQYF | TGCGCCAGCAGCTTGGGAGGGATAGCCAAAAACATTCAGTACTTC
TRBJ1-3 | TRBV11-2 | many | - | CASSLSTSGNTIYF | TGTGCCAGCAGCTTATCGACTTCGGGAAACACCATATATTTT
TRBJ2-7 | TRBV20-1 | many | - | CSARTRIRFSYEQYF | TGCAGTGCTAGAACTAGGATTCGGTTTTCCTACGAGCAGTACTTC
TRBJ2-5 | TRBV5-6 | many | - | CASSWEEETQYF | TGTGCCAGCAGTTGGGAGGAAGAGACCCAGTACTTC
TRBJ1-2 | TRBV7-2 | many | - | CASSLDWAQVYGYTF | TGTGCCAGCAGCTTAGACTGGGCACAGGTCTATGGCTACACCTTC
TRBJ2-3 | TRBV7-3 | few | - | CASSPGGKADTQYF | TGTGCCAGCAGCCCCGGGGGAAAGGCAGATACGCAGTATTTT
TRBJ2-7 | TRBV18 | - | TRBD1 | CASSPRGQGKGEQYF | TGTGCCAGCTCACCCCGAGGACAGGGCAAGGGCGAGCAGTACTTC
TRBJ2-1 | TRBV9 | few | - | CASSVDSGTPYNEQFF | TGTGCCAGCAGCGTAGATTCGGGGACCCCCTACAATGAGCAGTTCTTC
TRBJ2-1 | TRBV2 | - | - | CASSELSSYNEQFF | TGTGCCAGCAGTGAACTCAGCTCCTACAATGAGCAGTTCTTC
TRBJ2-5 | TRBV5-1 | - | TRBD1 | CASSRQGAQGEQYF | TGCGCCAGCAGCCGACAGGGGGCGCAGGGTGAGCAGTACTTC
TRBJ1-2 | TRBV5-1 | many | TRBD1 | CASSLRTGQDGYTF | TGCGCCAGCAGTCTAAGGACAGGGCAGGATGGCTACACCTTC
TRBJ2-7 | TRBV7-2 | many | TRBD2 | CASSHDPSSGYEQYF | TGTGCCAGCAGCCACGACCCATCTAGCGGTTACGAGCAGTACTTC
TRBJ1-2 | TRBV9 | many | - | CASSVDAGGVYGYTF | TGTGCCAGCAGCGTAGATGCGGGGGGCGTCTATGGCTACACCTTC
TRBJ1-2 | TRBV4-2 | many | TRBD1 | CASSWDSRNYGYTF | TGTGCCAGCAGCTGGGACAGCCGAAACTATGGCTACACCTTC
TRBJ2-1 | TRBV20-1 | - | TRBD2 | CSARNAMSGGVFNEQFF | TGCAGTGCTAGAAACGCCATGAGCGGGGGGGTATTCAACGAGCAGTTCTTC
TRBJ1-6 | TRBV25-1 | - | - | CASSFRGESPLHF | TGTGCCAGCAGTTTCAGGGGAGAATCACCCCTCCACTTT
TRBJ2-7 | TRBV6-1 | many | - | CASRASTRQYF | TGTGCCAGCAGAGCCAGTACGAGGCAGTACTTC
TRBJ1-2 | TRBV10-3 | - | - | CASKDRTPYGYTF | TGTGCCAGCAAGGACAGAACGCCATATGGCTACACCTTC
TRBJ1-5 | TRBV10-3 | many | TRBD1 | CAISGQGPSQPQHF | TGTGCCATCAGCGGACAGGGCCCAAGTCAGCCCCAGCATTTT
TRBJ2-6 | TRBV10-3 | - | - | CAISDRQGQGTGANVLTF | TGTGCCATCAGTGATCGGCAGGGGCAGGGCACTGGGGCCAACGTCCTGACTTTC
TRBJ1-2 | TRBV9 | few | - | CASSVGDGYTF | TGTGCCAGCAGCGTAGGGGATGGCTACACCTTC